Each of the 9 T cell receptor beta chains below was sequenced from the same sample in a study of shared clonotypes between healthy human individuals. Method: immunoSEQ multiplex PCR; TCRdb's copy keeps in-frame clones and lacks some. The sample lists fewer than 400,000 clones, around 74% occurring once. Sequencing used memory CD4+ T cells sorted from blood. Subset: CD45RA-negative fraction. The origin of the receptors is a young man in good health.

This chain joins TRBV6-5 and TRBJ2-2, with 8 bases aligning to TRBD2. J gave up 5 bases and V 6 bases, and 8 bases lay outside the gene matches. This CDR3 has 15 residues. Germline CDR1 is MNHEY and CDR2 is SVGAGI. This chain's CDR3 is CASRPPGLVTGELFF. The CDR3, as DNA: TGTGCCAGCAGACCTCCGGGACTAGTAACCGGGGAGCTGTTTTTT.

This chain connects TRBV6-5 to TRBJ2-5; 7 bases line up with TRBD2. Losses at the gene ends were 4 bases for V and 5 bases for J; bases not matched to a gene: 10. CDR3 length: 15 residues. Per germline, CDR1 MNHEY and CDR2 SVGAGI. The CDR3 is CASSFPPGTMETQYF. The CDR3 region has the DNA TGTGCCAGCAGTTTTCCACCCGGGACTATGGAGACCCAGTACTTC.

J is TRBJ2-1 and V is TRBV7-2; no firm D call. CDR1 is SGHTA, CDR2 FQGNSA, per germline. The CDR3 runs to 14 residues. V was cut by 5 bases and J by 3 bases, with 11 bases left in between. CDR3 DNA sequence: TGTGCCAGCAGCCTCAACCCTCGCTACAATGAGCAGTTCTTC. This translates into CASSLNPRYNEQFF.

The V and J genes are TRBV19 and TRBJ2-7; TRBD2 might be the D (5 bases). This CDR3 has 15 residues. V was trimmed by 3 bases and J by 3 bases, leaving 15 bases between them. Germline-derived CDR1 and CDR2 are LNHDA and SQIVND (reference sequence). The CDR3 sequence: CASSMGSGTRYEQYF. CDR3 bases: TGTGCCAGTAGTATGGGCAGCGGCACCCGCTACGAGCAGTACTTC.

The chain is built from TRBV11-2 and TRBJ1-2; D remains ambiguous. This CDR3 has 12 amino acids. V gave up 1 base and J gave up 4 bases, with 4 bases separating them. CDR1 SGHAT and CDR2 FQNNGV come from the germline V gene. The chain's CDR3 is CASSLVGYGYTF. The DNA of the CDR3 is TGTGCCAGCAGCTTAGTAGGCTATGGCTACACCTTC.

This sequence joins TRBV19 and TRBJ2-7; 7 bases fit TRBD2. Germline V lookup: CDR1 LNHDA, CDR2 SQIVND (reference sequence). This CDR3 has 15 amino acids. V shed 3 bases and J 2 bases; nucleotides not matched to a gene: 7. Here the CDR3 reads CASSIAAGPAYEQYF. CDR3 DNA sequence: TGTGCCAGTAGTATTGCAGCGGGGCCGGCCTACGAGCAGTACTTC.

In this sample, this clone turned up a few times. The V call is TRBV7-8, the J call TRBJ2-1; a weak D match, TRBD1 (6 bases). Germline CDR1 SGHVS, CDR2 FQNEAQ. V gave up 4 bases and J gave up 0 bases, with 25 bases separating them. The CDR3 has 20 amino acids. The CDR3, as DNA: TGTGCCAGCAGCTCATCCGGACAGCTACCAGGGCGGATCTCCTACAATGAGCAGTTCTTC. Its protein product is CASSSSGQLPGRISYNEQFF.

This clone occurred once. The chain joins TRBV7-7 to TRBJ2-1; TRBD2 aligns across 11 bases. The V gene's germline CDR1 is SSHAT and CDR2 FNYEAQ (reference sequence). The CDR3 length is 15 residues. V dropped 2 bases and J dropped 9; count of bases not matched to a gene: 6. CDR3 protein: CASSLTGTSGTEQFF. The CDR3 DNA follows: TGTGCCAGCAGCTTAACTGGGACTAGCGGAACTGAGCAGTTCTTC. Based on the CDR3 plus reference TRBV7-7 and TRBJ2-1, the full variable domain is GAGVSQSPRYKVTKRGQDVTLRCDPISSHATLYWYQQALGQGPEFLTYFNYEAQPDKSGLPSDRFSAERPEGSISTLTIQRTEQRDSAMYRCASSLTGTSGTEQFFGPGTRLTVL.

CDR3 sequence reads: CASSPSLGKRAYEQYF. The DNA for the CDR3 is TGCGCCAGCAGCCCGTCTTTAGGGAAGCGGGCCTACGAGCAGTACTTC. The chain carries TRBV4-1 and TRBJ2-7; D possibly corresponds to TRBD2 (6 bases). CDR1 MGHRA and CDR2 YSYEKL come from the germline V gene. The V end was cut by 4 bases, the J end by 2 bases, with 18 bases between. The length of the CDR3 is 16 residues.